This T cell receptor (beta chain) originates from a study of CD8 T cells in ankylosing spondylitis. The sample holds many counts of this clonotype. Its antigen is as yet unknown. Researchers built TCR beta libraries using quantitative 5'-RACE with molecular barcodes. TCRdb independently ran MiXCR on the 5' RACE reads; one entry per CDR3 protein. The data show about 240,000 distinct CDR3 sequences, approximately 12% seen once. Study-wide results and caveats: Researchers reportedly found disease-linked clones significantly enriched in matched ankylosing spondylitis synovial fluid. Blood from ankylosing spondylitis patients appeared to carry a characteristic roughly 8-variant TCR beta motif.

Unmatched junction bases numbered 9, after V lost 1 base and J lost 0 bases. This CDR3 region has 17 residues. CDR1 is DFQATT and CDR2 is SNEGSKA in the germline V gene (reference sequence). Sequencing input: blood, either unsorted or a sorted T cell fraction (not recorded which). This sequence joins TRBV20-1 and TRBJ2-1; 7 bases fit TRBD2. This clonotype originated in a male donor with ankylosing spondylitis or in good health (not recorded which). The CDR3 loop reads CSARVASGPSSYNEQFF. The CDR3 DNA follows: TGCAGTGCTAGAGTCGCTAGCGGTCCTAGCTCCTACAATGAGCAGTTCTTC.